Below, 11 T cell receptor beta chains from the same sample are listed, as sequenced in a study of cytomegalovirus exposure and HLA in healthy donors. The PCR was carried out with 60 Vbeta primers and 13 Jbeta primers. The method was immunoSEQ multiplex PCR; TCRdb's version includes in-frame clones alone and lacks a portion of them. The table includes more than 90,000 clones, around three quarters detected once. The sequenced material came from PBMCs. These receptors were collected from a man aged 35-49 years in good health and CMV-seronegative.

This clone was observed a handful of times. The V and J genes are TRBV6-5 and TRBJ1-1; maybe TRBD1 (5 bases). Between the trimmed V and J ends, which lost 2 bases and 9 bases, there was a span of 19 bases. The length of the CDR3 is 15 residues. The germline gives CDR1 MNHEY, CDR2 SVGAGI. The CDR3 region is CASSYVEAGKEKAFF. CDR3 coding DNA: TGTGCCAGCAGTTACGTCGAGGCAGGGAAGGAAAAAGCTTTCTTT.

This chain uses TRBV13 with TRBJ2-2; TRBD2 might be the D (5 bases). This CDR3 spans 13 amino acids. Germline lookup yields CDR1 PRHDT and CDR2 FYEKMQ (reference sequence). V was pared by 6 bases and J by 7 bases, with 12 bases between. This chain's CDR3 is CASRLRENGELFF. CDR3 sequence (DNA): TGTGCCAGCAGACTTAGGGAGAACGGGGAGCTGTTTTTT.

This clone was counted only a few times. V and J are TRBV9 and TRBJ1-6; D is ambiguous. Per the germline V gene, CDR1 is SGDLS and CDR2 is YYNGEE. V was trimmed by 0 bases and J by 7 bases, leaving 14 bases between them. CDR3 size: 16 residues. CDR3 bases: TGTGCCAGCAGCGTAGATTCGCGGCCCCCGAATTCACCCCTCCACTTT. Protein: CASSVDSRPPNSPLHF. The full variable domain, its missing parts supplied by reference TRBV9 and TRBJ1-6, is DSGVTQTPKHLITATGQRVTLRCSPRSGDLSVYWYQQSLDQGLQFLIQYYNGEERAKGNILERFSAQQFPDLHSELNLSSLELGDSALYFCASSVDSRPPNSPLHFGNGTRLTVT.

This chain joins TRBV7-3 and TRBJ1-1; 10 bases align to TRBD1. J gave up 3 bases and V 6 bases, and 7 bases lay outside the gene matches. Germline values: CDR1 SGHTA, CDR2 FQGTGA. This CDR3 contains 15 residues. The CDR3 protein is CASSPDRGPDTEAFF. Written as DNA, the CDR3 is TGTGCCAGCAGTCCCGACAGGGGGCCAGACACTGAAGCTTTCTTT.

The chain joins TRBV7-2 to TRBJ1-5; D gene ambiguous. There are 11 residues in the CDR3. V shed 1 base and J shed 12 bases, with 7 bases lying between them. From germline, CDR1 is SGHTA and CDR2 FQGNSA. The CDR3 sequence: CASSLDSFQHF. CDR3 DNA: TGTGCCAGCAGCTTAGACAGCTTCCAGCATTTT.

The chain is built from TRBV12-5 and TRBJ1-4; D is possibly TRBD1 (6 bases). The germline V gene has CDR1 LGHNT and CDR2 FRNRAP. Trimming shortened V by 6 bases and J by 6 bases, and 17 bases separated the two germline ends. The CDR3 is made up of 15 amino acids. The CDR3 region has the DNA TGTGCTAGTGGCCCCCAACAGGGAAAGGATGAAAAACTGTTTTTT. It translates to CASGPQQGKDEKLFF.

This rearrangement joins TRBV20-1 to TRBJ2-7; a weak D match, TRBD2 (5 bases). V was clipped by 4 bases and J by 6 bases, with 10 bases between them. In germline, CDR1 is DFQATT, CDR2 SNEGSKA (reference sequence). The CDR3 sequence is 11 residues long. CDR3 loop: CSANLAGEQYF. The CDR3 region has the DNA TGCAGTGCTAATCTAGCCGGCGAGCAGTACTTC.

The chain links TRBV11-2 to TRBJ1-2, with 9 positions matching TRBD1. Germline CDR1 reads SGHAT; CDR2 reads FQNNGV. V gave up 5 bases and J gave up 4 bases; unmatched junction bases: 11. The CDR3 contains 16 residues. The CDR3 spells CASSLNTGGWVYGYTF. The CDR3 DNA sequence: TGTGCCAGCAGCCTCAATACAGGGGGCTGGGTCTATGGCTACACCTTC.

The rearrangement uses TRBV7-2 and TRBJ2-5, with 7 bases that match TRBD1. With the DNA end fitting TRBJ2-7 better, the J assignment may be wrong. This CDR3 comprises 14 residues. Germline lookup yields CDR1 SGHTA and CDR2 FQGNSA. The CDR3 DNA is TGTGCCAGCAGCCGGGACAGTATCTCCTACGAGCAGTACTTC. It is translated as CASSRDSISYEQYF.

J is TRBJ1-1 and V is TRBV6-5; D remains ambiguous. The germline CDR1 and CDR2 sequences are MNHEY and SVGAGI. The CDR3 has 15 amino acids. The germline V and J ends were trimmed by 0 bases and 0 bases, with 8 bases remaining between them. The CDR3 is CASSYSGLLNTEAFF. In DNA form, the CDR3 reads TGTGCCAGCAGTTACTCAGGACTTCTGAACACTGAAGCTTTCTTT.

The table lists this clone with a count of one. This chain links TRBV7-9 with TRBJ2-3; tentative D call: TRBD2 (7 bases). From germline, CDR1 is SEHNR and CDR2 FQNEAQ (reference sequence). The CDR3 covers 17 residues. V was pared by 7 bases and J by 5 bases, with 25 bases between. The CDR3 sequence: CASTPRGGQGMIDTQYF. The CDR3 DNA is TGTGCCAGCACCCCTAGGGGGGGGCAGGGGATGATAGATACGCAGTATTTT.